This TCR beta chain was captured by sequencing in a study of T cells in Graves' hyperthyroidism and ophthalmopathy. Study-wide background: Upon initial diagnosis and before any treatment, peripheral blood was collected. Study-level results: Prediction of ophthalmopathy progression came a median roughly 6.6 months pre-onset. A model using 13 V-J features told ophthalmopathy apart from stable hyperthyroidism.

From germline, CDR1 is SGHTA and CDR2 FQGNSA. V was shortened by 5 bases and J by 8 bases, with 18 bases between the two germline ends. The CDR3 spans 15 residues. TCR beta CDR3 regions were amplified from RNA. During a first-round RT-PCR of the TCR CDR3, the HTBI primer set was used. TCRdb used MiXCR to reprocess the multiplex PCR reads, holding one entry per CDR3 protein. The sample lists hundreds of thousands of distinct CDR3 sequences, just under 20% occurring once. Orbital computed tomography and thyroid ultrasound, together with serum TRAb and thyroxine and clinical symptoms, were used for diagnoses. This clonotype was seen ten or more times. Its antigen is undetermined.

The chain combines TRBV7-2 with TRBJ1-4; D is perhaps TRBD1 (5 bases). Sequences were obtained from blood. The TCR sequence derives from a man aged 35 to 55 with Graves' ophthalmopathy. As DNA, the CDR3 is TGTGCCAGCAGCCCTGCGCTCGGGGCCTGGGAAAAACTGTTTTTT. Translation gives CASSPALGAWEKLFF.